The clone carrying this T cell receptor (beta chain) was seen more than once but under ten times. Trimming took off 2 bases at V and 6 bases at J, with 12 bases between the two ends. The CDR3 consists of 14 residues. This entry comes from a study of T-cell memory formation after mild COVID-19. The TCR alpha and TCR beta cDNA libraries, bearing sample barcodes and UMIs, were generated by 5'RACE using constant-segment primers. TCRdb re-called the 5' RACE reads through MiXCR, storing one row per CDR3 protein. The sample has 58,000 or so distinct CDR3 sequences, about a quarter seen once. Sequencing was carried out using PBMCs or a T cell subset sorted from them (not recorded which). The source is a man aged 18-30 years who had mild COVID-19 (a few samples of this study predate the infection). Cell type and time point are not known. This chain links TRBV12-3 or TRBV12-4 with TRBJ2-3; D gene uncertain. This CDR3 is CASSLSPVGDTQYF. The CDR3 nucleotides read TGTGCCAGCAGTTTATCCCCTGTAGGGGATACGCAGTATTTT.